The table lists the clone carrying this T cell receptor beta chain with many counts. Its antigen is currently unknown. This CDR3 has 16 residues. The V end was cut by 2 bases, the J end by 4 bases, with 15 bases between. In germline, CDR1 is SGHTA, CDR2 FQGNSA. MiXCR, run by TCRdb on the RT-PCR reads, gives a single entry per CDR3 protein. This sample carries around 760,000 distinct CDR3 sequences, around 13% of them seen once, and the ten largest clones take 5.5% to 8%. These data are taken from a study of response to subunit inactivated influenza vaccine. General observations from the study: That few new T cells are recruited by each seasonal influenza vaccination was the authors' suggestion.

The rearrangement uses TRBV7-2 and TRBJ1-3; D uncertain. The receptor was derived from a man aged 45-65 years who received an inactivated influenza vaccine. The specimen comprised PBMCs from blood, sampled 14 to 15 days before vaccination. The CDR3 DNA follows: TGTGCCAGCAGCTTATATCACCTCACCACCGGAAACACCATATATTTT. Protein: CASSLYHLTTGNTIYF.